Described below is a single TCR beta chain sequence and its context. The entry originates in a study of blood T cell repertoires in COVID-19. Study-wide context: Donors in the United States, Italy and Spain gave samples during acute or convalescent COVID-19. PBMCs, B-cell-depleted T cells, or T cells were the source of the cDNA or gDNA that made up the material.

In the source study's methods: Amplification of reference gene primers provided the estimated nucleated cell counts. The repertoire was sequenced with immunoSEQ multiplex PCR; TCRdb's copy has only in-frame clones and lacks some. V and J calls and clone size are copied from that table; D and trimming were computed from the DNA. Among tens of thousands of clones, 65% to 85% were seen once, and the ten largest hold under 20%. This CDR3 has 13 residues. CDR1 and CDR2 (germline): LNHDA, SQIVND (reference sequence). V was shortened by 0 bases and J by 5 bases, with 7 bases between the two germline ends. V gene TRBV19 combines with J gene TRBJ1-1, with unresolved D. Specimen: peripheral blood. The source is a woman aged 60-75 years with acute or convalescent COVID-19. CDR3 bases: TGTGCCAGTAGTATAGAAATTCGGACTGAAGCTTTCTTT. This translates into CASSIEIRTEAFF.